The 18 T cell receptor beta chains presented below share a single source sample, sequenced in a study of blood T cell repertoires in COVID-19 (TCRdb year 2020). The library was obtained by the immunoSEQ multiplex PCR assay. TCRdb provides this immuneACCESS table in a form limited to in-frame rearrangements. Some clones are lacking; in checked studies, under half of them reflect an unresolved V gene, and why the rest are absent is not known. This sample lists approximately 270,000 clones; just under 85% were detected once. More than 7% of the sample lies in the top ten. The sequenced material came from peripheral blood. These receptors came from an elderly man with acute or convalescent COVID-19.

The chain employs TRBV5-1 and TRBJ1-2; TRBD1 matches 10 bases. The CDR3 is 14 residues long. With V trimmed by 5 bases and J by 5 bases, 6 bases remained unmatched. Looked up from germline, CDR1 is SGHRS and CDR2 is YFSETQ. CDR3 in DNA: TGCGCCAGCAGAGCGACAGGGGGCGGGTATGGCTACACCTTC. Amino acid sequence: CASRATGGGYGYTF.

The chain joins TRBV29-1 to TRBJ1-2; 11 bases are a match to TRBD1. This CDR3 contains 15 residues. Unmatched junction bases numbered 12, after V lost 6 bases and J lost 6 bases. Germline V CDR1 and CDR2: SQVTM, ANQGSEA. CDR3 loop: CSVKGGQGVNNGYTF. CDR3 DNA: TGCAGCGTGAAGGGGGGACAGGGGGTAAACAATGGCTACACCTTC.

The rearrangement links TRBV5-1 to TRBJ1-1; 9 bases fit TRBD1. With V trimmed by 4 bases and J by 2 bases, 3 bases remained unmatched. The CDR3 is made up of 14 amino acids. Germline V CDR1 and CDR2: SGHRS, YFSETQ. The CDR3 reads CASSRTGANTEAFF. In DNA form, the CDR3 reads TGCGCCAGCAGCCGGACAGGGGCCAACACTGAAGCTTTCTTT.

This clone was found a few times. V gene TRBV5-5 combines with J gene TRBJ1-1, with a tentative D call TRBD1 (6 bases). Germline V gene data show CDR1 as SGHKS and CDR2 as YYEKEE (reference sequence). The CDR3 sequence is 15 residues long. The ends were cut back, 4 bases at V and 5 bases at J, with 18 bases in the middle. The CDR3 protein is CASSLRQDTGTEAFF. The CDR3 DNA is TGTGCCAGCAGCCTAAGACAGGATACAGGGACTGAAGCTTTCTTT.

V is TRBV27 and J is TRBJ2-1, with D possibly TRBD1 on 6 matching bases. Germline V CDR1 and CDR2: MNHEY, SMNVEV (reference sequence). The V gene lost 10 bases and the J gene lost 9 bases, with 19 bases spanning the gap. The CDR3 runs 13 residues. The CDR3 coding sequence is TGTGCCACCGCAGGGACAAGTCTAGGTGAGCAGTTCTTC. Its protein product is CATAGTSLGEQFF.

The genes are TRBV11-3 and TRBJ2-5; TRBD2 matches 13 bases. The CDR3 covers 16 residues. CDR1 and CDR2 (germline): SGHNT, YENEEA. The V and J ends lost 5 bases and 3 bases, in that order; junction bases with no gene match: 6. The CDR3 DNA is TGTGCCAGCAGCACCCACGGACTAGCGGGAGAAGAGACCCAGTACTTC. It translates to CASSTHGLAGEETQYF.

The chain carries TRBV2 and TRBJ2-3, with TRBD2 identical over 9 bases. Trimming at V came to 6 bases and at J to 3 bases, leaving 7 bases not matched to a gene. Germline V lookup: CDR1 SNHLY, CDR2 FYNNEI. The length of the CDR3 is 15 residues. The CDR3 DNA reads TGTGCCAGCAGACGTAGCGGGAGCAGTACAGATACGCAGTATTTT. It specifies CASRRSGSSTDTQYF. Based on the CDR3 plus reference TRBV2 and TRBJ2-3, the full variable domain is EPEVTQTPSHQVTQMGQEVILRCVPISNHLYFYWYRQILGQKVEFLVSFYNNEISEKSEIFDDQFSVERPDGSNFTLKIRSTKLEDSAMYFCASRRSGSSTDTQYFGPGTRLTVL.

This clone has just one count. The chain recombines TRBV19 with TRBJ1-5; a possible D gene is TRBD1 (5 bases). The CDR3 consists of 12 residues. Germline V gene lookup returns CDR1 LNHDA and CDR2 SQIVND (reference sequence). The V end lost 3 bases, the J end lost 13 bases, and 13 bases lay between the germline ends. CDR3 DNA sequence: TGTGCCAGTAGTATTTTCCCAGGGCCTCAGCATTTT. Its protein is CASSIFPGPQHF.

The chain uses TRBV24-1 and TRBJ2-3; perhaps TRBD2 as D (5 bases). V lost 2 bases to trimming and J lost 2 bases, with 13 bases between them. CDR1 and CDR2 (germline): KGHDR, SFDVKD. This CDR3 is built from 16 residues. CDR3 protein: CATSDSRELPTDTQYF. The CDR3 nucleotides read TGTGCCACCAGTGATTCGAGGGAACTACCCACAGATACGCAGTATTTT.

V gene TRBV12-5 combines with J gene TRBJ2-7; no firm D call. This CDR3 has 11 residues. Trimming cost V 6 bases and J 4 bases, with 7 bases left between them. From germline, CDR1 is LGHNT and CDR2 FRNRAP. The CDR3 spells CASGLNYEQYF. The CDR3 DNA follows: TGTGCTAGTGGCCTTAATTACGAGCAGTACTTC.

This clone was observed a handful of times. The chain has TRBV6-2 or TRBV6-3 and TRBJ2-1; tentative D call: TRBD1 (6 bases). V was cut by 0 bases and J by 5 bases, with 20 bases left in between. CDR3 length equals 18 residues. Germline V gene data show CDR1 as MNHEY and CDR2 as SVGEGT. The CDR3 reads CASSYSLHGDMQDNEQFF. As DNA, the CDR3 is TGTGCCAGCAGTTACTCCCTGCATGGGGACATGCAGGACAATGAGCAGTTCTTC.

The chain recombines TRBV7-9 with TRBJ2-7; TRBD2 agrees at 11 bases. The CDR3 extends over 17 amino acids. Germline V lookup: CDR1 SEHNR, CDR2 FQNEAQ (reference sequence). The V gene end was trimmed by 4 bases and the J gene end by 0 bases; junction bases not matched to a gene: 8. For the CDR3, the DNA is TGTGCCAGCAGCTACGGACTAGCGGGCCCTAGCTCCTACGAGCAGTACTTC. It codes for CASSYGLAGPSSYEQYF.

The chain links TRBV28 to TRBJ1-3, with unresolved D. Germline lookup yields CDR1 MDHEN and CDR2 SYDVKM. V was pared by 2 bases and J by 7 bases, with 15 bases between. CDR3 size: 15 residues. The CDR3 region has the DNA TGTGCCAGCAGTTTAGCCCGGTCTCTGAGTAACACCATATATTTT. This codes for CASSLARSLSNTIYF. Full variable domain (remainder filled in from reference TRBV28 and TRBJ1-3): DVKVTQSSRYLVKRTGEKVFLECVQDMDHENMFWYRQDPGLGLRLIYFSYDVKMKEKGDIPEGYSVSREKKERFSLILESASTNQTSMYLCASSLARSLSNTIYFGEGSWLTVV.

This rearrangement joins TRBV3-1 (or the pseudogene TRBV3-2) to TRBJ1-1; D remains unclear. In germline, CDR1 is LGHDT, CDR2 YNNKEL (reference sequence). V dropped 2 bases and J dropped 11 bases, with 18 bases sitting between them. The CDR3 is 14 residues long. CDR3 coding DNA: TGTGCCAGCAGCCAAAGCGGAGGACGGGCCCGGGCTTTCTTT. It is translated as CASSQSGGRARAFF.

The chain couples TRBV7-2 to TRBJ2-7; TRBD1 might be the D (5 bases). The CDR3 totals 13 residues. Looked up from germline, CDR1 is SGHTA and CDR2 is FQGNSA. Trimming left V 5 bases short and J 2 bases short, with 10 bases between. The CDR3, as DNA: TGTGCCAGCAGCACAGGAATCGCCTACGAGCAGTACTTC. Translating gives CASSTGIAYEQYF.

The chain joins TRBV19 to TRBJ2-1; 8 bases are shared with TRBD2. V gave up 7 bases and J gave up 4 bases; unmatched junction bases: 9. This CDR3 is built from 15 residues. Germline CDR1 reads LNHDA; CDR2 reads SQIVND (reference sequence). The CDR3 here is CASTMRGAAYNEQFF. CDR3 nucleotides: TGTGCCAGTACCATGCGGGGGGCTGCTTACAATGAGCAGTTCTTC.

Judged by abundance, this clone is medium-sized. This chain joins TRBV6-4 and TRBJ1-1; D gene unclear. V was cut by 4 bases and J by 3 bases, with 9 bases left in between. The CDR3 loop spans 13 amino acids. Looked up from germline, CDR1 is MRHNA and CDR2 is SNTAGT. The CDR3 DNA reads TGTGCCAGCAGTGTCATGATAGACACTGAAGCTTTCTTT. This encodes CASSVMIDTEAFF.

The V gene is TRBV5-1, the J gene TRBJ2-7; the D is unclear. The germline V gene encodes CDR1 SGHRS and CDR2 YFSETQ. This CDR3 contains 14 residues. With 4 bases removed from V and 3 bases from J, the gap between germline ends came to 14 bases. DNA of the CDR3: TGCGCCAGCAGCCCGTCTAGTCGAATCTACGAGCAGTACTTC. Protein product: CASSPSSRIYEQYF.